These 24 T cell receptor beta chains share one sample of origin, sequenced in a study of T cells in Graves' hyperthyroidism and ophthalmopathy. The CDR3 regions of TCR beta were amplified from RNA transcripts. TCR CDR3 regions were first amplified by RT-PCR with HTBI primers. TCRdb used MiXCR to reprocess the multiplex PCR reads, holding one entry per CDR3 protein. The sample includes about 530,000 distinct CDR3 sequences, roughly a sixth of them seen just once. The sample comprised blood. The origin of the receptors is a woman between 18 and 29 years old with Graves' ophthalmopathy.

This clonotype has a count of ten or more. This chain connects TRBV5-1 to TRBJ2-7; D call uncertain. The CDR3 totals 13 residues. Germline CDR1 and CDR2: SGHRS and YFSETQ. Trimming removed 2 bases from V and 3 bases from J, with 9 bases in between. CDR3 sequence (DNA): TGCGCCAGCAGCTTCGCCAGTCACTACGAGCAGTACTTC. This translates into CASSFASHYEQYF.

CDR3 region: CASSPTVNTGELFF. The CDR3 DNA is TGTGCCAGCAGCCCCACAGTGAACACCGGGGAGCTGTTTTTT. V is TRBV7-3 and J is TRBJ2-2; D remains unclear. V dropped 5 bases and J dropped 1 base, with 8 bases sitting between them. This CDR3 spans 14 amino acids. Germline V gene lookup returns CDR1 SGHTA and CDR2 FQGTGA.

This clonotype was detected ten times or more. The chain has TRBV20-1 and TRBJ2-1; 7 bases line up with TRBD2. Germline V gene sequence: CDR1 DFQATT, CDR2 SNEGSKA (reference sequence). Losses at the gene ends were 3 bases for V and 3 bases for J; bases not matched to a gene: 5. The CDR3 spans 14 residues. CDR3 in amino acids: CSASPSGDYNEQFF. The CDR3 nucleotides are TGCAGTGCTAGTCCCAGCGGGGACTACAATGAGCAGTTCTTC.

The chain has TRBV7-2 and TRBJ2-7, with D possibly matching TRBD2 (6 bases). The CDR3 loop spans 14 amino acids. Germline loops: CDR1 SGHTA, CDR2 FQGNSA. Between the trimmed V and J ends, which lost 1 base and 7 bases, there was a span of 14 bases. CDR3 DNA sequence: TGTGCCAGCAGCTTAGAGACGTCAGGAGGGGAGCAGTACTTC. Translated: CASSLETSGGEQYF.

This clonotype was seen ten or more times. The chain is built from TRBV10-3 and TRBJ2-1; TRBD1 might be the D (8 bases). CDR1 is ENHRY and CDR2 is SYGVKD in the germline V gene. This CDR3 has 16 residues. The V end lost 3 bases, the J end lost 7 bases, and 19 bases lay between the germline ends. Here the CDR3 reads CAISDIDRGGLNEQFF. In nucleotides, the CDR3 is TGTGCCATCAGTGATATTGACAGGGGAGGGCTGAATGAGCAGTTCTTC.

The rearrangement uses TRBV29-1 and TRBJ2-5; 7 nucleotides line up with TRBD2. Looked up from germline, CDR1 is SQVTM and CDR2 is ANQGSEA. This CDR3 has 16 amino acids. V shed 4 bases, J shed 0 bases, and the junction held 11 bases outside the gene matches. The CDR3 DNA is TGCAGCGTTGTGGGGGGGAACCCCGAAGACCAAGAGACCCAGTACTTC. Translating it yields CSVVGGNPEDQETQYF. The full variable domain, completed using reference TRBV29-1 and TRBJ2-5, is SAVISQKPSRDICQRGTSLTIQCQVDSQVTMMFWYRQQPGQSLTLIATANQGSEATYESGFVIDKFPISRPNLTFSTLTVSNMSPEDSSIYLCSVVGGNPEDQETQYFGPGTRLLVL.

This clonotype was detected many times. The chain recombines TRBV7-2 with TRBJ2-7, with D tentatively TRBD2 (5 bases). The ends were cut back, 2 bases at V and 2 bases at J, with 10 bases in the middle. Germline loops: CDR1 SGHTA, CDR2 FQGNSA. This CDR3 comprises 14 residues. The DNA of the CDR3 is TGTGCCAGCAGCTTAAACAGCGGCGCCTACGAGCAGTACTTC. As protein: CASSLNSGAYEQYF.

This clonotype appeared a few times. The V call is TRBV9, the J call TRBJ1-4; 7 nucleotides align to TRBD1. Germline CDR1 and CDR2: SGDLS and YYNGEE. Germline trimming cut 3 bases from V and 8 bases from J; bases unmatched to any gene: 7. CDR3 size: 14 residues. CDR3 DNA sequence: TGTGCCAGCAGCGCCGGGACAGCTGAAGAAAAACTGTTTTTT. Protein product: CASSAGTAEEKLFF.

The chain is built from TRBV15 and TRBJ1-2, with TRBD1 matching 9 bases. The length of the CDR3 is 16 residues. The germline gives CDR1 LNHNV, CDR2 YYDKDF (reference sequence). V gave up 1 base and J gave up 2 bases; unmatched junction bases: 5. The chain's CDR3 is CATSRALDRGNYGYTF. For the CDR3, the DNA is TGTGCCACCAGCAGAGCCCTGGACAGGGGAAACTATGGCTACACCTTC.

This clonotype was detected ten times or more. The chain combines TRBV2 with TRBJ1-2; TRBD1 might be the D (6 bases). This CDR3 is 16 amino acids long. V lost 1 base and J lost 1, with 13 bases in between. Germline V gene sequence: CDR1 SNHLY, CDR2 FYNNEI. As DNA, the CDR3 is TGTGCCAGCAGTGAAGTAATGGGGGCCGGTAACTATGGCTACACCTTC. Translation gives CASSEVMGAGNYGYTF.

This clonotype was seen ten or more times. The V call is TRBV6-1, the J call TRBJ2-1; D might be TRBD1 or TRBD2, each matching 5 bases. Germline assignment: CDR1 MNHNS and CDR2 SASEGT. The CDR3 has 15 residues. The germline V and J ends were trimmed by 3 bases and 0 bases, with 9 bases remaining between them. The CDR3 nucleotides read TGTGCCAGCAGTGATGGGACGGCCTCCTACAATGAGCAGTTCTTC. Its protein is CASSDGTASYNEQFF.

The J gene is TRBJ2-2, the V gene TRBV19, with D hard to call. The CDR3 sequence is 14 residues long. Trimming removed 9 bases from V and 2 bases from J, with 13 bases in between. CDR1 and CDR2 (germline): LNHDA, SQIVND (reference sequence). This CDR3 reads CASGPAPNTGELFF. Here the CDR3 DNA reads TGTGCCAGCGGCCCTGCCCCTAACACCGGGGAGCTGTTTTTT.

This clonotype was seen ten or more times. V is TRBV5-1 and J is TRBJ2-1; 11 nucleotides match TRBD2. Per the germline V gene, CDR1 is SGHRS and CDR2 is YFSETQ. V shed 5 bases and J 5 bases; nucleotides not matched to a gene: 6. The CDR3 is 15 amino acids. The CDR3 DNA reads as TGCGCCAGCAGACCACTAGCGGGAGTTGACAATGAGCAGTTCTTC. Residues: CASRPLAGVDNEQFF.

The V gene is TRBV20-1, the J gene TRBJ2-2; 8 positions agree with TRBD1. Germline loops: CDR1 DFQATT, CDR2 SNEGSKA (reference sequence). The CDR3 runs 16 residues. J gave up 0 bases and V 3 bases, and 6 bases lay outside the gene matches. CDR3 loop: CSARPRTGPNTGELFF. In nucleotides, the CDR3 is TGCAGTGCTAGGCCCCGGACAGGGCCGAACACCGGGGAGCTGTTTTTT.

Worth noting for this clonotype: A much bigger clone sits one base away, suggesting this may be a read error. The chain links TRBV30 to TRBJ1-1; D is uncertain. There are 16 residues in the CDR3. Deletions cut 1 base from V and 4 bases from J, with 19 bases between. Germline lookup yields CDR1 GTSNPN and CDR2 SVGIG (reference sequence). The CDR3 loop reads CAWSAPRPWGSTEAFF. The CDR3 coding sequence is TGTGCCTGGAGTGCCCCTCGGCCATGGGGAAGCACTGAAGCTTTCTTT.

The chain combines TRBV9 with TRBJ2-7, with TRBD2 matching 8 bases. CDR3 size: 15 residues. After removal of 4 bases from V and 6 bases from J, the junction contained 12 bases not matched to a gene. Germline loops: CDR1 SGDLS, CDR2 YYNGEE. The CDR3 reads CASSHGVAGSREQYF. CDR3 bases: TGTGCCAGCAGCCACGGGGTAGCGGGAAGTCGCGAGCAGTACTTC.

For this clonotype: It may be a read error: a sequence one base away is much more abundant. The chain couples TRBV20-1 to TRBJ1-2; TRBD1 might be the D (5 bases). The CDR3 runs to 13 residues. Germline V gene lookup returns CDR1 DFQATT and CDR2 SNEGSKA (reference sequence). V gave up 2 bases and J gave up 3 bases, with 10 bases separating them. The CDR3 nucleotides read TGCAGTGCTAGATCAAGGGGCGACTATGGCTACACCTTC. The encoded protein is CSARSRGDYGYTF.

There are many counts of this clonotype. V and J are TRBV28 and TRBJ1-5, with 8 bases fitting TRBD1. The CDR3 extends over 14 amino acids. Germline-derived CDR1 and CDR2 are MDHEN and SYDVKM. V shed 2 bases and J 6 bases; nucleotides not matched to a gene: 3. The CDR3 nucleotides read TGTGCCAGCAGTTTACTCGGACAGGGTCAGCCCCAGCATTTT. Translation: CASSLLGQGQPQHF.

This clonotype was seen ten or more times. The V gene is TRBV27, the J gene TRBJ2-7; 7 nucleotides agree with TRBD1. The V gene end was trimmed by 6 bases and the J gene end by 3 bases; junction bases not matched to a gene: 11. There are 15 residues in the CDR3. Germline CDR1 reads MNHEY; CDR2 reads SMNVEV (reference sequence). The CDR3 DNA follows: TGTGCCAGCAGCTGGGACAGCGCCTTGTACTACGAGCAGTACTTC. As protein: CASSWDSALYYEQYF.

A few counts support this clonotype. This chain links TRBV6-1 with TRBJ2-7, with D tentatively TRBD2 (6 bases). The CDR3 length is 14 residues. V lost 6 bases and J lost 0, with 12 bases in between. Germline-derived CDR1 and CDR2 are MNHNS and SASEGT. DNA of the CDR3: TGTGCCAGCAGCCCGGGACTCCACTCCTACGAGCAGTACTTC. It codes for CASSPGLHSYEQYF.

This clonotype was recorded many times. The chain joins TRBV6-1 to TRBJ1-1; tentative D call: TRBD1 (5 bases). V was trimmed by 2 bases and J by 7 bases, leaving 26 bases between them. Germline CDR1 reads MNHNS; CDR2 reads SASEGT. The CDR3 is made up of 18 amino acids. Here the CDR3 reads CASSEWWRQPLREGEAFF. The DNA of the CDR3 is TGTGCCAGCAGTGAATGGTGGCGACAGCCCCTTAGGGAGGGTGAAGCTTTCTTT.

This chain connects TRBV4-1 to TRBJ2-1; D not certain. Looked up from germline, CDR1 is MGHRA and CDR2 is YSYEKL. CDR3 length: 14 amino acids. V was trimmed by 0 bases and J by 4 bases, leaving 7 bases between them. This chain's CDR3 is CASSQDYSYNEQFF. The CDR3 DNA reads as TGCGCCAGCAGCCAAGATTACAGTTACAATGAGCAGTTCTTC.

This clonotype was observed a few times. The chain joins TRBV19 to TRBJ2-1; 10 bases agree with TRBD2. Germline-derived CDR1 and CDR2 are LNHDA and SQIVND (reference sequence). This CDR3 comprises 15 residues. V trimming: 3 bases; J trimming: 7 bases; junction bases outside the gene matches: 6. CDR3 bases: TGTGCCAGTAGTATGTTAGCGGGAGGAACGAATGAGCAGTTCTTC. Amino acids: CASSMLAGGTNEQFF.

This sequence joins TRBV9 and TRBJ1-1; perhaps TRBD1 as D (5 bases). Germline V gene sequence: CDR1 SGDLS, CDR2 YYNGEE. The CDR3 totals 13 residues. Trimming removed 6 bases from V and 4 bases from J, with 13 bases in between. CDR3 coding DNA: TGTGCCAGCACCAAGGTGGGGGTCACTGAAGCTTTCTTT. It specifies CASTKVGVTEAFF.